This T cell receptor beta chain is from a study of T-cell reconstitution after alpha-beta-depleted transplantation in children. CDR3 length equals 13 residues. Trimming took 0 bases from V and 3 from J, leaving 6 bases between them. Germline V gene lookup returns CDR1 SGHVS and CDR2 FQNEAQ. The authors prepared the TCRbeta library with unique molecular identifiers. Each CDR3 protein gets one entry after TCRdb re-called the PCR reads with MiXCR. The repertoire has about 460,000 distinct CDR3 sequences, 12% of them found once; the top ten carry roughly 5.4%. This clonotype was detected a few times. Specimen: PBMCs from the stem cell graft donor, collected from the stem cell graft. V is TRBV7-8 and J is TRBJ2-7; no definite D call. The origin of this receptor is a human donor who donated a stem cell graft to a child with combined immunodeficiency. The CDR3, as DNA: TGTGCCAGCAGCTTAGCGCCCCTCTACGAGCAGTACTTC. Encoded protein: CASSLAPLYEQYF.